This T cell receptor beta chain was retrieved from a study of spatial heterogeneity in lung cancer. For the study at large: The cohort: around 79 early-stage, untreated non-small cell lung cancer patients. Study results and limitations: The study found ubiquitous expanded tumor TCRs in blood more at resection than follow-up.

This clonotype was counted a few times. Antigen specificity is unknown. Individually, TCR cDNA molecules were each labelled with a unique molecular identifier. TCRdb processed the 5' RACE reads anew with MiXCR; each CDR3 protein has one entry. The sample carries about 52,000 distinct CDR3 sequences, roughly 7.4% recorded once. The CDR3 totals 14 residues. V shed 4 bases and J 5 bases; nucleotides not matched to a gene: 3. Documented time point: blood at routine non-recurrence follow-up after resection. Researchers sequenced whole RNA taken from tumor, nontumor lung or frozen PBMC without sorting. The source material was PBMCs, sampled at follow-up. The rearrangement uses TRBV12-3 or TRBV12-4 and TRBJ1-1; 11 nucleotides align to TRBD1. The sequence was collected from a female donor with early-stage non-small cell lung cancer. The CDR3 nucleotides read TGTGCCAGCAGTTGGACAGGGGGCGCAACTGAAGCTTTCTTT. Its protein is CASSWTGGATEAFF.